This T cell receptor beta chain originates from a study of T cells in Graves' hyperthyroidism and ophthalmopathy. Study-wide context: Initial diagnosis, before any treatment, was when peripheral blood was collected.

This clonotype was observed a handful of times. Template material for amplifying TCR beta CDR3 regions consisted of RNA transcripts. The TCR CDR3 was amplified in a first-round RT-PCR using the HTBI primer set. MiXCR was run by TCRdb on the multiplex PCR reads, yielding one entry per CDR3 protein. The sample has about 350,000 distinct CDR3 sequences; 14% are singletons. The CDR3 sequence is 16 residues long. V trimming: 4 bases; J trimming: 5 bases; junction bases outside the gene matches: 10. The V gene's germline CDR1 is LGHDT and CDR2 YNNKEL (reference sequence). The chain employs TRBV3-1 and TRBJ2-3; the match to TRBD2 covers 9 bases. The specimen was blood. The origin of this receptor is a woman in her twenties or thirties with Graves' hyperthyroidism. CDR3 region: CASSPDLAGAVDTQYF. CDR3 bases: TGTGCCAGCAGCCCTGACTTAGCGGGAGCGGTAGATACGCAGTATTTT.